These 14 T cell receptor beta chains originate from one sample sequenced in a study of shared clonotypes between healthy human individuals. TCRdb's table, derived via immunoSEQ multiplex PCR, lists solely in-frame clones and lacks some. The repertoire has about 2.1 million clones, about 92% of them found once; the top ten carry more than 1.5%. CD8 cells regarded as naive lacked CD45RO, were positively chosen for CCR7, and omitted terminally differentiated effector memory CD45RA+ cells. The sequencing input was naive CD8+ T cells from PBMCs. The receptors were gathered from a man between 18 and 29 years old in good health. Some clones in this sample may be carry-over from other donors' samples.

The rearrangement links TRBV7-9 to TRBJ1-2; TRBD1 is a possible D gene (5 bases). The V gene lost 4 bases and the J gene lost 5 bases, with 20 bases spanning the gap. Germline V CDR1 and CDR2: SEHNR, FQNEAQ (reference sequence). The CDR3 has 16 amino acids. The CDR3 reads CASSSKRDSGRYGYTF. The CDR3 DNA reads TGTGCCAGCAGCTCGAAGCGGGACTCCGGGCGGTATGGCTACACCTTC.

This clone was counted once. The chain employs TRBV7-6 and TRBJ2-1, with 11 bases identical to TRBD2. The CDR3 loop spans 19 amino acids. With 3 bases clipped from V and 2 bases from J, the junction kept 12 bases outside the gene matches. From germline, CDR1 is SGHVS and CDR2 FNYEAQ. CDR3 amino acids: CASSFRRQRSGRAYNEQFF. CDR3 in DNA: TGTGCCAGCAGCTTTCGGAGACAGCGTAGCGGGAGGGCCTACAATGAGCAGTTCTTC.

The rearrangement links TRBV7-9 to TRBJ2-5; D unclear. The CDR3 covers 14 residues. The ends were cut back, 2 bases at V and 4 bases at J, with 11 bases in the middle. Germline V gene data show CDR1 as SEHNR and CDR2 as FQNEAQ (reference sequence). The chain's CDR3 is CASSLIFPGETQYF. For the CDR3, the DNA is TGTGCCAGCAGCTTAATATTTCCGGGAGAGACCCAGTACTTC.

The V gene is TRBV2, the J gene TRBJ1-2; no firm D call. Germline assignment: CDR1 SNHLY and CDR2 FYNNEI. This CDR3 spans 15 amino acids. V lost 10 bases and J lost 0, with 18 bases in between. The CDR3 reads CAKPMRTATNYGYTF. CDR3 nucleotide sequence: TGTGCCAAGCCCATGCGGACCGCCACTAACTATGGCTACACCTTC. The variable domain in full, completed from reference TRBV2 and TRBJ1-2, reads EPEVTQTPSHQVTQMGQEVILRCVPISNHLYFYWYRQILGQKVEFLVSFYNNEISEKSEIFDDQFSVERPDGSNFTLKIRSTKLEDSAMYFCAKPMRTATNYGYTFGSGTRLTVV.

This chain's CDR3 is CASLQVRNQPQHF. The CDR3 DNA reads TGTGCCAGTCTGCAGGTGCGTAATCAGCCCCAGCATTTT. V is TRBV5-8 and J is TRBJ1-5, with D unclear. The ends were cut back, 8 bases at V and 4 bases at J, with 13 bases in the middle. The CDR3 extends over 13 amino acids. From germline, CDR1 is SGHTS and CDR2 YDEGEE.

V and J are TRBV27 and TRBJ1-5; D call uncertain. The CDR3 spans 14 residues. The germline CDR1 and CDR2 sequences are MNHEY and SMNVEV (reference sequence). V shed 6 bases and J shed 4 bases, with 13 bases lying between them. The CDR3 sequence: CASSRIRMNQPQHF. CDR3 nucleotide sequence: TGTGCCAGCAGCCGAATAAGAATGAATCAGCCCCAGCATTTT.

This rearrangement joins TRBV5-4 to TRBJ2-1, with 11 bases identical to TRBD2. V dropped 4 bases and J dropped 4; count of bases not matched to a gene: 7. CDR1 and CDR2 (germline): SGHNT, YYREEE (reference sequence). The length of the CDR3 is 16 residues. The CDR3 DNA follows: TGTGCCAGCAGCCGCTCCGGGACTAGCGGATACAATGAGCAGTTCTTC. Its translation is CASSRSGTSGYNEQFF.

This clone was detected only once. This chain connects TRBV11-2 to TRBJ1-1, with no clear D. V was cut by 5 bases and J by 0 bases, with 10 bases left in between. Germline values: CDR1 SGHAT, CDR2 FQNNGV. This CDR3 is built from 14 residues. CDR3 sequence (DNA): TGTGCCAGCAGCATCCCGCGGTTGAACACTGAAGCTTTCTTT. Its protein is CASSIPRLNTEAFF. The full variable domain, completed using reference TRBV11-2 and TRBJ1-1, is EAGVAQSPRYKIIEKRQSVAFWCNPISGHATLYWYQQILGQGPKLLIQFQNNGVVDDSQLPKDRFSAERLKGVDSTLKIQPAKLEDSAVYLCASSIPRLNTEAFFGQGTRLTVV.

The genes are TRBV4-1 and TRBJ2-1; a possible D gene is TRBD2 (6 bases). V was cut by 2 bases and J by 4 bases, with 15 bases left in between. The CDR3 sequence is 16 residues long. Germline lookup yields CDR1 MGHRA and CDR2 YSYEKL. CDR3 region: CASSQLSGDPYNEQFF. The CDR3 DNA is TGCGCCAGCAGCCAACTTTCGGGAGATCCATACAATGAGCAGTTCTTC.

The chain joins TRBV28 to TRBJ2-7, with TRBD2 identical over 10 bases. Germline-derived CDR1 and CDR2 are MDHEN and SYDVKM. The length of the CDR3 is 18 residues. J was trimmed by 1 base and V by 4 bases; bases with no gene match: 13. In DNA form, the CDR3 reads TGTGCCAGCAGTTCGACAGCGGGAGGGCCCTCCAGATCCTACGAGCAGTACTTC. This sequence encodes CASSSTAGGPSRSYEQYF.

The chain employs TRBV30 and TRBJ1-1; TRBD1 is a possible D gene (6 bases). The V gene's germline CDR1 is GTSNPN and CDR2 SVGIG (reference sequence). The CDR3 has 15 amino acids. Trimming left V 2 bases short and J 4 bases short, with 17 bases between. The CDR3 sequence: CAWSLPREGGTEAFF. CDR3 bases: TGTGCCTGGAGTCTACCCCGGGAGGGGGGCACTGAAGCTTTCTTT.

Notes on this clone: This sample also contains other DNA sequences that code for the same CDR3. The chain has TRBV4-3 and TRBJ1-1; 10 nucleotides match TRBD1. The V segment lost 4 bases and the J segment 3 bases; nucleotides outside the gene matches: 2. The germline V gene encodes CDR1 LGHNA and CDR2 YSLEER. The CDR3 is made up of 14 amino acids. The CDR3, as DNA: TGCGCCAGCAGCCCTGGGACAGGGGACACTGAAGCTTTCTTT. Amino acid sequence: CASSPGTGDTEAFF.

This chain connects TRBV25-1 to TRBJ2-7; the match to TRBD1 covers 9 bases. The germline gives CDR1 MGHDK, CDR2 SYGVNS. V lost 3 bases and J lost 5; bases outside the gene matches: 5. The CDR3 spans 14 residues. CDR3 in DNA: TGTGCCAGCAGTGATCGGGACAGGGCTAACGAGCAGTACTTC. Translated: CASSDRDRANEQYF.

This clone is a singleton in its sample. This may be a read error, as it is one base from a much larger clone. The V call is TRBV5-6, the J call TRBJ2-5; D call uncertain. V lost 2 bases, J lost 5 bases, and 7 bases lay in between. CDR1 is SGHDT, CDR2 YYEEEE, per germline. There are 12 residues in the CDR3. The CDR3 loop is CASSFVRETQYF. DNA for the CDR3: TGTGCCAGCAGCTTCGTCCGGGAGACCCAGTACTTC.